One sample yielded the 17 T cell receptor beta chains listed below, sequenced in a study of blood T cell dynamics during melanoma immunotherapy (dated by TCRdb to 2018 to 2021). The label giving this sample's time point can be read as: week 3, after first cycle of checkpoint inhibitor. The library was built by means of the immunoSEQ multiplex PCR assay. The immuneACCESS repertoire file appears here via TCRdb, limited to in-frame rearrangements. These files lack a portion of the clones; in checked studies, under half of the deficit traces to unresolved V genes, and the cause of the others is not known. Here the sample has 10,000 or so clones; roughly nine tenths occur a single time. The ten top clones hold roughly 3.7% of the sample. The starting material was blood, obtained from a patient treated with checkpoint blockade. These receptors came from a human donor with melanoma.

This clone turned up a few times. The genes are TRBV5-1 and TRBJ2-7; TRBD2 is a possible D gene (6 bases). There are 13 residues in the CDR3. Germline CDR1 is SGHRS and CDR2 is YFSETQ. Between the trimmed V and J ends, which lost 6 bases and 5 bases, there was a span of 15 bases. The CDR3 DNA sequence: TGCGCCAGCACCGTAGGGACTGGGAACGAGCAGTACTTC. It encodes CASTVGTGNEQYF. The complete variable domain, with remaining parts taken from reference TRBV5-1 and TRBJ2-7, reads KAGVTQTPRYLIKTRGQQVTLSCSPISGHRSVSWYQQTPGQGLQFLFEYFSETQRNKGNFPGRFSGRQFSNSRSEMNVSTLELGDSALYLCASTVGTGNEQYFGPGTRLTVT.

The rearrangement uses TRBV23-1 and TRBJ2-1; 11 nucleotides line up with TRBD2. TRBV23-1 is an open reading frame whose function is uncertain. With 0 bases clipped from V and 6 bases from J, the junction kept 19 bases outside the gene matches. The CDR3 totals 21 residues. CDR3 in amino acids: CASSQSGWDNSSGRLFNEQFF. CDR3 nucleotide sequence: TGCGCCAGCAGTCAATCTGGGTGGGACAACTCTAGCGGGAGGCTCTTCAATGAGCAGTTCTTC.

The J gene is TRBJ2-1, the V gene TRBV6-6; D possibly corresponds to TRBD2 (5 bases). The ends were cut back, 6 bases at V and 0 bases at J, with 12 bases in the middle. CDR1 MNHNY and CDR2 SVGAGI come from the germline V gene (reference sequence). The CDR3 runs 15 residues. The CDR3 loop reads CASRGRVSSYNEQFF. DNA of the CDR3: TGTGCCAGCAGGGGGAGAGTAAGCTCCTACAATGAGCAGTTCTTC.

The chain links TRBV2 to TRBJ2-5; 8 bases agree with TRBD2. The J call is in doubt because the DNA end fits TRBJ2-7 better. The CDR3 contains 15 residues. CDR1 SNHLY and CDR2 FYNNEI come from the germline V gene. CDR3 DNA: TGTGCCAGCACTGGAGAGAGCGGGAGAGTCTACGAGCAGTACTTC. It translates to CASTGESGRVYEQYF.

CDR3 residues: CAWTLPHIGLEQFF. The CDR3 bases are TGTGCCTGGACCCTTCCCCATATCGGACTAGAGCAGTTCTTC. The rearrangement uses TRBV30 and TRBJ2-1; D might be TRBD2 (6 bases). Trimming removed 4 bases at V and 10 bases at J, with 20 bases between. CDR1 is GTSNPN, CDR2 SVGIG, per germline (reference sequence). CDR3 length equals 14 residues.

The chain has TRBV18 and TRBJ2-5, with D maybe TRBD1 (6 bases). Trimming took 0 bases from V and 5 from J, leaving 13 bases between them. The germline V gene has CDR1 KGHSH and CDR2 LQKENI. CDR3 size: 15 residues. The CDR3 here is CASSPPGQARETQYF. CDR3 nucleotide sequence: TGTGCCAGCTCACCACCGGGACAAGCACGGGAGACCCAGTACTTC.

This sequence joins TRBV5-1 and TRBJ2-5; no clear D gene. CDR3 length equals 12 residues. The germline V gene has CDR1 SGHRS and CDR2 YFSETQ. V lost 0 bases and J 2 bases, leaving 2 bases between the germline ends. The CDR3 sequence is CASSLGQETQYF. The CDR3 DNA is TGCGCCAGCAGCTTGGGGCAAGAGACCCAGTACTTC.

The chain has TRBV10-3 and TRBJ2-7; TRBD1 matches at 8 bases. Per germline, CDR1 ENHRY and CDR2 SYGVKD. V gave up 6 bases and J gave up 2 bases; unmatched junction bases: 9. This CDR3 spans 15 amino acids. CDR3 DNA: TGTGCCATCAGGGAAGGACAGGGATTGCCCTACGAGCAGTACTTC. It encodes CAIREGQGLPYEQYF.

The chain combines TRBV7-9 with TRBJ2-7; no definite D call. The CDR3 consists of 16 residues. CDR1 is SEHNR and CDR2 is FQNEAQ in the germline V gene (reference sequence). Trimming shortened V by 5 bases and J by 3 bases, and 20 bases separated the two germline ends. The CDR3: CASSPPDGPEGYEQYF. The DNA of the CDR3 is TGTGCCAGCAGCCCTCCGGATGGGCCCGAAGGCTACGAGCAGTACTTC.

The chain has TRBV11-2 and TRBJ1-1; D possibly corresponds to TRBD1 (5 bases). The germline gives CDR1 SGHAT, CDR2 FQNNGV. This CDR3 comprises 18 residues. The V end lost 3 bases, the J end lost 1 base, and 21 bases lay between the germline ends. The CDR3 sequence is CASSFSPGVVKRNTEAFF. The CDR3 bases are TGTGCCAGCAGCTTTTCCCCGGGGGTAGTGAAACGGAACACTGAAGCTTTCTTT. Supplemented by reference TRBV11-2 and TRBJ1-1, the full variable domain reads EAGVAQSPRYKIIEKRQSVAFWCNPISGHATLYWYQQILGQGPKLLIQFQNNGVVDDSQLPKDRFSAERLKGVDSTLKIQPAKLEDSAVYLCASSFSPGVVKRNTEAFFGQGTRLTVV.

The rearrangement joins TRBV28 to TRBJ1-2; TRBD1 matches 8 bases. V shed 2 bases, J shed 0 bases, and the junction held 2 bases outside the gene matches. Per germline, CDR1 MDHEN and CDR2 SYDVKM. CDR3 size: 15 residues. The CDR3 sequence is CASSLQGATNYGYTF. The CDR3 DNA is TGTGCCAGCAGTTTACAGGGGGCTACTAACTATGGCTACACCTTC.

In the case of this clone: The same CDR3 is also encoded by other DNA sequences in this sample. The V gene is TRBV27, the J gene TRBJ1-2; a possible D gene is TRBD1 (5 bases). The CDR3 runs 14 residues. V was shortened by 0 bases and J by 2 bases, with 7 bases between the two germline ends. In germline, CDR1 is MNHEY, CDR2 SMNVEV (reference sequence). For the CDR3, the DNA is TGTGCCAGCAGTTTATCGGGGGGGAACTATGGCTACACCTTC. It translates to CASSLSGGNYGYTF.

V is TRBV6-1 and J is TRBJ1-2, with a tentative D call TRBD1 (5 bases). The V end was cut by 6 bases, the J end by 4 bases, with 15 bases between. The CDR3 covers 14 residues. The germline V gene has CDR1 MNHNS and CDR2 SASEGT. DNA of the CDR3: TGTGCCAGCAGACCCTTGACAGCTGGCTATGGCTACACCTTC. Encoded protein: CASRPLTAGYGYTF.

The chain recombines TRBV4-3 with TRBJ2-2; TRBD1 might be the D (6 bases). V lost 0 bases, J lost 0 bases, and 8 bases lay in between. The CDR3 runs 16 residues. Looked up from germline, CDR1 is LGHNA and CDR2 is YSLEER. For the CDR3, the DNA is TGCGCCAGCAGCCAAGATAAGGGGGCGAACACCGGGGAGCTGTTTTTT. It codes for CASSQDKGANTGELFF.

The chain joins TRBV5-1 to TRBJ2-2, with a possible D match to TRBD1 (5 bases). The CDR3 totals 15 residues. The germline V gene encodes CDR1 SGHRS and CDR2 YFSETQ. The V end lost 0 bases, the J end lost 3 bases, and 9 bases lay between the germline ends. This chain's CDR3 is CASSLEGSHTGELFF. CDR3 nucleotide sequence: TGCGCCAGCAGCTTGGAGGGGTCACACACCGGGGAGCTGTTTTTT.

This clone was recorded once. The CDR3 nucleotides read TGTGCCAGCAGCTTAGCCGGGACTCGCACAGATACGCAGTATTTT. Translating it yields CASSLAGTRTDTQYF. This chain connects TRBV7-9 to TRBJ2-3, with D maybe TRBD2 (6 bases). V was trimmed by 0 bases and J by 1 base, leaving 8 bases between them. Per the germline V gene, CDR1 is SEHNR and CDR2 is FQNEAQ (reference sequence). The CDR3 has 15 residues.

The chain recombines TRBV11-2 with TRBJ2-7, with D uncertain. Germline CDR1 reads SGHAT; CDR2 reads FQNNGV. The CDR3 has 12 amino acids. Trimming shortened V by 5 bases and J by 5 bases, and 10 bases separated the two germline ends. Written as DNA, the CDR3 is TGTGCCAGCAGCCACCCAGCCCACGAGCAGTACTTC. Translation gives CASSHPAHEQYF.